The subject of this entry is one TCR beta chain. Its specificity is not known. This sample was included in a study of blood T cells in healthy people across ages. For the second PCR, which ran for about 7 to 12 cycles, a sample-barcoded 5' primer and a J-beta primer mix were used. TCRdb passed the 5' RACE reads through MiXCR, listing each CDR3 protein once. Of over a million distinct CDR3 sequences detected, approximately 42% appear once; the ten largest clones hold roughly 7.7%. Study findings and constraints: Roughly linear declines in TCR beta diversity per million T cells occurred with age. Changes in expanded clonotypes were possibly confounded, as the CMV status of donors was unknown.

Germline V lookup: CDR1 SGHTA, CDR2 FQGTGA. The V and J ends lost 8 bases and 4 bases, in that order; junction bases with no gene match: 5. CDR3 length: 15 residues. Input material: blood. The receptor was isolated from a woman aged 18-29 years in good health. The chain uses TRBV7-3 and TRBJ2-1, with 13 bases aligning to TRBD2. The CDR3 DNA sequence: TGTGCCAGCGGCACTAGCGGGGGGGCTTACAATGAGCAGTTCTTC. Amino acids: CASGTSGGAYNEQFF.